These 11 T cell receptor beta chains came from one sample sequenced in a study of T cells in narcolepsy. Method: immunoSEQ multiplex PCR; TCRdb's copy keeps in-frame clones and lacks some. The table records about 33,000 clones, about nine tenths of them present only once. The sequenced sample was CD45RA- memory CD4+ T cells from PBMCs. The receptors here all came from a human donor with narcolepsy.

V and J are TRBV5-1 and TRBJ1-2; possibly TRBD1 for D (5 bases). Germline values: CDR1 SGHRS, CDR2 YFSETQ. Trimming stripped 4 bases from V and 5 bases from J, with 18 bases between. CDR3 size: 15 residues. The DNA for the CDR3 is TGCGCCAGCAGCCCCTCATCCGGGGGTAGATATGGCTACACCTTC. This sequence encodes CASSPSSGGRYGYTF.

The chain joins TRBV27 to TRBJ2-7; 11 bases match TRBD2. The germline gives CDR1 MNHEY, CDR2 SMNVEV (reference sequence). V lost 8 bases to trimming and J lost 4 bases; unmatched junction nucleotides: 10. CDR3 length equals 15 residues. In DNA, the CDR3 is TGTGCCAGCGGCCCCCTAGCGGGAGGTCAATACGAGCAGTACTTC. Residues: CASGPLAGGQYEQYF.

The chain has TRBV6-6 and TRBJ2-1; 8 bases align to TRBD2. The CDR3 is made up of 16 amino acids. The ends lost 5 bases at V and 2 bases at J; junction bases unmatched: 8. Germline loops: CDR1 MNHNY, CDR2 SVGAGI (reference sequence). DNA for the CDR3: TGTGCCAGCAGTCCACGGGGGGGAATCACCTACAATGAGCAGTTCTTC. This sequence encodes CASSPRGGITYNEQFF.

This clone was counted a few times. The chain is built from TRBV7-9 and TRBJ2-5; TRBD2 aligns across 13 bases. The CDR3 runs 15 residues. V was clipped by 6 bases and J by 7 bases; unmatched bases: 8. The V gene's germline CDR1 is SEHNR and CDR2 FQNEAQ (reference sequence). The CDR3 here is CASSRLAGGSGTQYF. Written as DNA, the CDR3 is TGTGCCAGCAGTCGACTAGCGGGAGGTTCGGGGACCCAGTACTTC.

The chain recombines TRBV13 with TRBJ2-1; D is perhaps TRBD1 or TRBD2 (6 bases each). Trimming removed 3 bases from V and 3 bases from J, with 9 bases in between. The length of the CDR3 is 14 residues. Germline V gives CDR1 PRHDT, CDR2 FYEKMQ (reference sequence). This CDR3 is CASSLGGGYNEQFF. In nucleotides, the CDR3 is TGTGCCAGCAGCTTGGGGGGCGGCTACAATGAGCAGTTCTTC.

This chain links TRBV7-2 with TRBJ2-3; a weak D match, TRBD1 (6 bases). The CDR3 is 17 amino acids. Germline assignment: CDR1 SGHTA and CDR2 FQGNSA. V gave up 1 base and J gave up 0 bases, with 14 bases separating them. The CDR3 reads CASSLVGTPTSTDTQYF. The CDR3 DNA sequence: TGTGCCAGCAGCTTAGTGGGGACACCTACTAGCACAGATACGCAGTATTTT.

The V and J genes are TRBV5-1 and TRBJ2-1; the D is unclear. Germline V lookup: CDR1 SGHRS, CDR2 YFSETQ. This CDR3 is 12 amino acids long. Trimming cost V 3 bases and J 12 bases, with 13 bases left between them. In nucleotides, the CDR3 is TGCGCCAGCAGCTCGGACGAATCTAGGCAGTTCTTC. It yields the protein CASSSDESRQFF.

The chain combines TRBV6-5 with TRBJ2-7; TRBD1 aligns across 7 bases. The trim removed 10 bases at V and 3 bases at J, leaving 12 bases unmatched. Per germline, CDR1 MNHEY and CDR2 SVGAGI. CDR3 length equals 14 residues. Here the CDR3 DNA reads TGTGCCACCCACCTGACGGGACAGAGCTACGAGCAGTACTTC. It yields the protein CATHLTGQSYEQYF.

This chain connects TRBV27 to TRBJ2-7; tentatively, D is TRBD1 (6 bases). The CDR3 is 16 residues long. Per the germline V gene, CDR1 is MNHEY and CDR2 is SMNVEV (reference sequence). Trimming pared 6 bases from V and 7 bases from J, leaving 25 bases between. The DNA for the CDR3 is TGTGCCAGCAGCTTCTCACCGGTCAGGGGCTCGGGAGAGCAGTACTTC. Translation gives CASSFSPVRGSGEQYF.

This clone was seen once. The chain employs TRBV27 and TRBJ1-2; a weak D match, TRBD1 (5 bases). The CDR3 has 18 residues. V was shortened by 3 bases and J by 7 bases, with 27 bases between the two germline ends. The germline gives CDR1 MNHEY, CDR2 SMNVEV (reference sequence). CDR3 amino acids: CASSLGWGQATTKGGYTF. CDR3 coding DNA: TGTGCCAGCAGTTTGGGGTGGGGCCAGGCGACTACCAAGGGTGGCTACACCTTC.

The chain links TRBV7-8 to TRBJ2-5; D is ambiguous. The germline gives CDR1 SGHVS, CDR2 FQNEAQ. V lost 4 bases and J 4 bases, leaving 4 bases between the germline ends. The CDR3 length is 11 residues. The CDR3 DNA sequence: TGTGCCAGCAGCTACGCAGAGACCCAGTACTTC. Translating it yields CASSYAETQYF.